Following are 10 T cell receptor beta chains from one sample sequenced in a study of CD8 T cells in ankylosing spondylitis. Study conclusions and caveats: One TCR beta motif, made up of several highly homologous variants, appeared characteristic of ankylosing spondylitis blood.

These receptors' targets are unknown. Each CDR3 protein gets one entry after TCRdb re-called the 5' RACE reads with MiXCR. The sample includes around 450,000 distinct CDR3 sequences, roughly 25% of them seen just once. The specimen sequenced was blood, either unsorted or a sorted T cell fraction (not recorded which). The receptors come from a male donor with ankylosing spondylitis.

This clonotype was counted only a few times. The chain uses TRBV20-1 and TRBJ1-5; D perhaps matches TRBD1 (6 bases). Germline V gene lookup returns CDR1 DFQATT and CDR2 SNEGSKA (reference sequence). Trimming removed 0 bases at V and 7 bases at J, with 10 bases between. The CDR3 spans 13 residues. The CDR3 region has the DNA TGCAGTGCTAGAGATTTCGGGGGCCAGCCCCAGCATTTT. Its translation: CSARDFGGQPQHF.

The rearrangement uses TRBV3-1 and TRBJ1-4; D is undetermined. This CDR3 contains 14 residues. Germline assignment: CDR1 LGHDT and CDR2 YNNKEL (reference sequence). V gave up 0 bases and J gave up 8 bases, with 10 bases separating them. The DNA of the CDR3 is TGTGCCAGCAGCCAAGATCCCGAGGAGGAAAAACTGTTTTTT. It is translated as CASSQDPEEEKLFF. Combining the CDR3 with reference TRBV3-1 and TRBJ1-4 gives the whole variable domain DTAVSQTPKYLVTQMGNDKSIKCEQNLGHDTMYWYKQDSKKFLKIMFSYNNKELIINETVPNRFSPKSPDKAHLNLHINSLELGDSAVYFCASSQDPEEEKLFFGSGTQLSVL.

V and J are TRBV12-3 or TRBV12-4 and TRBJ1-1; D might be TRBD1 (5 bases). Trimming took off 6 bases at V and 0 bases at J, with 17 bases between the two ends. The CDR3 length is 16 residues. Here the CDR3 DNA reads TGTGCCAGCAGGCGTCCGGGACCGACGATGAACACTGAAGCTTTCTTT. Its protein is CASRRPGPTMNTEAFF.

This sequence joins TRBV12-3 or TRBV12-4 and TRBJ2-2, with TRBD2 matching 9 bases. The CDR3 extends over 17 amino acids. V trimming: 6 bases; J trimming: 7 bases; junction bases outside the gene matches: 15. The CDR3 DNA sequence: TGTGCCAGCAGCCCGAGACGGACTAGCGTAACCCTCGGGGAGCTGTTTTTT. This sequence encodes CASSPRRTSVTLGELFF.

V usage is TRBV2 and J usage is TRBJ1-5, with D perhaps matching TRBD1 (6 bases). V was shortened by 4 bases and J by 5 bases, with 9 bases between the two germline ends. In germline, CDR1 is SNHLY, CDR2 FYNNEI. The CDR3 contains 13 residues. CDR3 DNA sequence: TGTGCCAGCAGTGTCGACAGGTATCAGCCCCAGCATTTT. As protein: CASSVDRYQPQHF.

This clonotype came up a few times. V and J are TRBV5-6 and TRBJ1-2, with 8 positions matching TRBD1. The CDR3 is 14 residues long. Germline assignment: CDR1 SGHDT and CDR2 YYEEEE. The V segment lost 8 bases and the J segment 2 bases; nucleotides outside the gene matches: 8. This chain's CDR3 is CASIQGATNYGYTF. In DNA, the CDR3 is TGTGCCAGTATCCAGGGGGCGACGAACTATGGCTACACCTTC.

The genes are TRBV5-1 and TRBJ2-5; D not resolved. CDR3 size: 13 residues. Germline V lookup: CDR1 SGHRS, CDR2 YFSETQ. V was shortened by 0 bases and J by 5 bases, with 8 bases between the two germline ends. The chain's CDR3 is CASSLELRETQYF. The CDR3 DNA follows: TGCGCCAGCAGCTTGGAACTCCGGGAGACCCAGTACTTC. The variable domain in full, with the rest retrieved from reference TRBV5-1 and TRBJ2-5, is KAGVTQTPRYLIKTRGQQVTLSCSPISGHRSVSWYQQTPGQGLQFLFEYFSETQRNKGNFPGRFSGRQFSNSRSEMNVSTLELGDSALYLCASSLELRETQYFGPGTRLLVL.

This clonotype was observed a few times. This chain joins TRBV7-7 and TRBJ2-7; unclear D gene. CDR1 and CDR2 from the germline V gene are SSHAT and FNYEAQ (reference sequence). The CDR3 consists of 15 residues. V was pared by 5 bases and J by 0 bases, with 14 bases between. The CDR3 here is CASSPTPESSYEQYF. The CDR3 region has the DNA TGTGCCAGCAGCCCCACGCCGGAGAGCTCCTACGAGCAGTACTTC.

The V call is TRBV12-3 or TRBV12-4, the J call TRBJ2-1, with TRBD2 matching over 12 bases. J lost 5 bases, V lost 3 bases, and 11 bases had no gene match. CDR3 length equals 18 residues. The CDR3 bases are TGTGCCAGCAGTTTCACTCTAGCGGGAGGGCCTAGAGACAATGAGCAGTTCTTC. Its translation is CASSFTLAGGPRDNEQFF.

This clonotype was counted only a few times. The J gene is TRBJ2-5, the V gene TRBV5-1; the match to TRBD2 covers 9 bases. Losses at the gene ends were 1 base for V and 1 base for J; bases not matched to a gene: 5. Germline-derived CDR1 and CDR2 are SGHRS and YFSETQ. The CDR3 extends over 16 amino acids. As DNA, the CDR3 is TGCGCCAGCAGCTTGAGCGCGGGAGGGACCCAAGAGACCCAGTACTTC. This gives the protein CASSLSAGGTQETQYF.